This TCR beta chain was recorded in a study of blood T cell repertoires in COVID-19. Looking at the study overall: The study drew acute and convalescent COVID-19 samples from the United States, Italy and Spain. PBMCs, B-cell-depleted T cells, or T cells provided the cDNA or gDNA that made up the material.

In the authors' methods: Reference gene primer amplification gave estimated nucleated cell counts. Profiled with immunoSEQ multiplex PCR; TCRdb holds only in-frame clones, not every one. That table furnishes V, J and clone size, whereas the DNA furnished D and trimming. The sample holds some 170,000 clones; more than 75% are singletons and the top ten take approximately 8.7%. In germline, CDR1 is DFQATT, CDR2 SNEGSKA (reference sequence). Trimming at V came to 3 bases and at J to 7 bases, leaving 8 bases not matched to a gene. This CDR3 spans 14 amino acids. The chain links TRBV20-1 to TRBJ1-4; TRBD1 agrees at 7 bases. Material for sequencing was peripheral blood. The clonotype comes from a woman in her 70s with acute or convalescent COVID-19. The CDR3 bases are TGCAGTGCTAGTATAGGGACAGACGTTGAAAAACTGTTTTTT. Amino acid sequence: CSASIGTDVEKLFF.